This T cell receptor beta chain was found in a study of blood T cell repertoires in COVID-19. On the study more broadly: Samples taken during acute and convalescent COVID-19 were collected in the United States, Italy and Spain.

In the original analysis: Scientists estimated how many nucleated cells there were by amplifying reference gene primers. TCRdb's table, derived via immunoSEQ multiplex PCR, lists solely in-frame clones and lacks some. V and J calls and clone size are as listed in that table; D and trimming were resolved from the DNA. The profile shows fewer than 200,000 clones, around 84% of them singletons. The CDR3 length is 14 residues. The V end was cut by 6 bases, the J end by 2 bases, with 11 bases between. Per germline, CDR1 LNHDA and CDR2 SQIVND (reference sequence). The J gene is TRBJ2-1, the V gene TRBV19; possible D gene TRBD2, 6 bases. The source is a woman of 80 years or more with COVID-19, enrolled during active disease. The specimen sequenced was peripheral blood. CDR3 sequence: CASRGGITYNEQFF. DNA for the CDR3: TGTGCCAGTAGAGGCGGGATCACCTACAATGAGCAGTTCTTC. Variable domain in full (rest from reference TRBV19 and TRBJ2-1): DGGITQSPKYLFRKEGQNVTLSCEQNLNHDAMYWYRQDPGQGLRLIYYSQIVNDFQKGDIAEGYSVSREKKESFPLTVTSAQKNPTAFYLCASRGGITYNEQFFGPGTRLTVL.